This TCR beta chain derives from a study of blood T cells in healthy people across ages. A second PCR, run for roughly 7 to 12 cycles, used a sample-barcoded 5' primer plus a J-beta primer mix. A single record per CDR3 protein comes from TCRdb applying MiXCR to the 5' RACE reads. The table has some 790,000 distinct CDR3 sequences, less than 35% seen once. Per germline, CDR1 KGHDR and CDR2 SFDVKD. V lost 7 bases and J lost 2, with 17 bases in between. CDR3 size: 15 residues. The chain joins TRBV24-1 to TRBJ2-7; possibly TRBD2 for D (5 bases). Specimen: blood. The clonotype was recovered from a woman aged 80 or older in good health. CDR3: CATRSPTEDPYEQYF. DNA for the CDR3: TGTGCCACCAGGTCGCCCACGGAGGACCCCTACGAGCAGTACTTC.